The entry below gives a single T cell receptor beta chain sequence along with its context. The CDR3 loop spans 13 amino acids. Deletions cut 4 bases from V and 7 bases from J, with 11 bases between. CDR1 is SGHAT, CDR2 FQDESV, per germline (reference sequence). Assay used: immunoSEQ multiplex PCR; TCRdb lists only in-frame clones, some missing. The table includes some 97,000 clones, 80% detected once. The data originate from a study of blood T cell repertoires in COVID-19. Specimen: peripheral blood. The chain carries TRBV11-1 and TRBJ1-5, with no clear D. This receptor was taken from a woman aged 70-85 years with acute or convalescent COVID-19. CDR3 in DNA: TGTGCCAGCAGCTGGGGAGCCGGCCAGCCCCAGCATTTT. Its translation: CASSWGAGQPQHF. The complete variable domain, with remaining parts taken from reference TRBV11-1 and TRBJ1-5, reads EAEVAQSPRYKITEKSQAVAFWCDPISGHATLYWYRQILGQGPELLVQFQDESVVDDSQLPKDRFSAERLKGVDSTLKIQPAELGDSAMYLCASSWGAGQPQHFGDGTRLSIL.